This record looks at one T cell receptor beta chain sequence and its context. The antigen is not known. The entry originates in a study of cytomegalovirus exposure and HLA in healthy donors. Study results and limitations: Some TCR beta chains (roughly 160 of them) were listed as cytomegalovirus-associated. Analysis was carried out at a later point, and it linked a missense DCLRE1C variant to TCR beta V- and J-gene trimming. Presence/absence analysis assumed near-uniform sequencing depth across donors.

Germline CDR1 and CDR2: SEHNR and FQNEAQ (reference sequence). The germline V and J ends were trimmed by 5 bases and 2 bases, with 16 bases remaining between them. The CDR3 runs to 15 residues. Amplification used 60 Vbeta primers and 13 Jbeta primers. The protocol was immunoSEQ multiplex PCR, while the TCRdb copy is restricted to in-frame clones and leaves out a portion. The repertoire includes about 77,000 clones, 60% to 85% of them detected once, and approximately 4.4% sits in the top ten. This chain connects TRBV7-9 to TRBJ2-7, with D unclear. This TCR came from a man aged 40-49 years in good health and CMV-seronegative. Input material: PBMCs. CDR3 residues: CASSPSTRVAYEQYF. CDR3 coding DNA: TGTGCCAGCAGCCCTTCTACTCGGGTGGCCTACGAGCAGTACTTC.